A selection of T cell receptor beta chains follows, all from one sample in a study of control samples from healthy donors and cancer patients. Clones were sequenced by immunoSEQ multiplex PCR, and TCRdb holds only the in-frame ones, with some missing. The sample yields thousands of clones, 70% to 85% seen once. The sample was formalin-fixed, paraffin-embedded tissue. Receptors were obtained from a female donor with melanoma. Each CDR3 is given with its conserved first and last residue. D genes are given only for firm matches. Size values are once, few and many counts, or a class for expanded clones, and some rows have none.

V gene	J gene	clone size	D gene	CDR3 DNA	CDR3 protein
TRBV6-2/TRBV6-3	TRBJ1-5	NA	NA	TGTGCCAGCAGCTCTTTTCATTCGGGCAATCAGCCCCAGCATTTT	CASSSFHSGNQPQHF
TRBV5-4	TRBJ2-3	NA	NA	TGTGCCAGCAGCTTTCTTTCGACAGACACAGATACGCAGTATTTT	CASSFLSTDTDTQYF
TRBV9	TRBJ2-7	NA	TRBD1	TGTGCCAGCAGCGCCGGGACAGGAGCCTTCTACGAGCAGTACTTC	CASSAGTGAFYEQYF
TRBV30	TRBJ2-5	NA	TRBD1	TGTGCCTCGAGAGGGGGCGTCGTCACGGAGACCCAGTACTTC	CASRGGVVTETQYF
TRBV23-1	TRBJ2-2	NA	NA	TGCGCCAGCGGGGCCGGGCCACACACCGGGGAGCTGTTTTTT	CASGAGPHTGELFF
TRBV6-5	TRBJ2-1	NA	NA	TGTGCCAGCAGTTACTTCTTTGGCGGAGCTGAGCAGTTCTTC	CASSYFFGGAEQFF
TRBV29-1	TRBJ2-7	NA	TRBD1	TGCAGCGTTAGCCACTTCCGGGGGACAGGGACCTACGAGCAGTACTTC	CSVSHFRGTGTYEQYF
TRBV13	TRBJ2-1	NA	NA	TGTGCCAGCAGCTTCTCATACAATGAGCAGTTCTTC	CASSFSYNEQFF
TRBV14	TRBJ1-2	NA	TRBD1	TGTGCCAGCAGCCCTCGGGACAGGGTTAACTATGGCTACACCTTC	CASSPRDRVNYGYTF
TRBV6-6	TRBJ1-5	NA	NA	TGTGCCAGCAGTTACAAAAGGAACAATCAGCCCCAGCATTTT	CASSYKRNNQPQHF
TRBV30	TRBJ2-7	NA	TRBD2	TGTGCCTGGAGTTGGGGACTAGCGGGAGGGCCGGCCGAGCAGTACTTC	CAWSWGLAGGPAEQYF
TRBV3-1/TRBV3-2	TRBJ1-1	NA	NA	TGTGCCAGCGAGTCATCAGCGCGTACTGAAGCTTTCTTT	CASESSARTEAFF
TRBV27	TRBJ1-6	NA	NA	TGTGCCAGCAGTTTGGACCTCCTTAGCTCCTATAATTCACCCCTCCACTTT	CASSLDLLSSYNSPLHF
TRBV11-2	TRBJ1-1	NA	NA	TGTGCCAGCAGCTTAGGGCTTGTTACTGAAGCTTTCTTT	CASSLGLVTEAFF
TRBV27	TRBJ2-7	NA	NA	TGTGCCAGCAGTCCAATCGACAGGACCCCCCACGAGCAGTACTTC	CASSPIDRTPHEQYF
TRBV19	TRBJ1-5	NA	NA	TGTGCCAGTAGTATAGTTAGGGACCGCAATCAGCCCCAGCATTTT	CASSIVRDRNQPQHF
TRBV9	TRBJ2-6	NA	NA	TGTGCCAGCAGCGTAGTTCCGTACGCCTCTGGGGCCAACGTCCTGACTTTC	CASSVVPYASGANVLTF
TRBV6-5	TRBJ2-2	NA	NA	TGTGCCAGCAGTAATCAGGGGTGGGAGCTGTTTTTT	CASSNQGWELFF
TRBV25-1	TRBJ2-3	NA	NA	TGTACCAGCAGTGAACCCATCACAGATACGCAGTATTTT	CTSSEPITDTQYF
TRBV9	TRBJ1-5	NA	NA	TGTGCCAGCAGCGGCAACGGAGAGATACATCAGCCCCAGCATTTT	CASSGNGEIHQPQHF
TRBV10-2	TRBJ2-2	few	TRBD2	TGCGCCAGCAGTGCGGCTAGCGGGGGTACAAACACCGGGGAGCTGTTTTTT	CASSAASGGTNTGELFF
TRBV4-3	TRBJ1-3	NA	NA	TGCGCCAGCAGCCAAATAACAGGGAGTGCTGGAAACACCATATATTTT	CASSQITGSAGNTIYF
TRBV28	TRBJ1-6	NA	NA	TGTGCCAGCAGTTTGGCGAATTCACCCCTCCACTTT	CASSLANSPLHF
TRBV5-1	TRBJ1-3	NA	NA	TGCGCCAGCAGCTCCGACGGCCTCTCTGGAAACACCATATATTTT	CASSSDGLSGNTIYF
TRBV25-1	TRBJ2-1	NA	TRBD1	TGTGCCAGCAGTGAATCCGACAGGGGGGTCCACAATGAGCAGTTCTTC	CASSESDRGVHNEQFF
TRBV12-3/TRBV12-4	TRBJ2-5	NA	NA	TGTGCCAGCAGTTTCGTGGCGCAGACCCAGTACTTC	CASSFVAQTQYF
TRBV7-2	TRBJ2-7	NA	NA	TGTGCCAGCAGCTTAGAGGTGGGGTGGTACGAGCAGTACTTC	CASSLEVGWYEQYF
TRBV29-1	TRBJ2-3	NA	TRBD2	TGCAGCGTGGAACTAGCGGGAGGCCCCATGGGTCTAGATACGCAGTATTTT	CSVELAGGPMGLDTQYF
TRBV2	TRBJ2-1	few	NA	TGTGCCAGCAGCGGCCCGGGTGGCCAGTTGGATGAGCAGTTCTTC	CASSGPGGQLDEQFF
TRBV12-3/TRBV12-4	TRBJ2-7	NA	NA	TGTGCCAGCAGTTCGCACAGGAAGCGCGAGCAGTACTTC	CASSSHRKREQYF
TRBV9	TRBJ2-1	NA	NA	TGTGCCAGCAGCGTCGGAGAGGGGGGCTACAATGAGCAGTTCTTC	CASSVGEGGYNEQFF
TRBV27	TRBJ1-1	NA	NA	TGTGCCAGCAGAAAAAGGGGGGCCCAGGGGATACTCAACACTGAAGCTTTCTTT	CASRKRGAQGILNTEAFF
TRBV16	TRBJ2-1	NA	NA	TGTGCCAGCAGCCAATCCGCCAGCAGGTCTGAGCAGTTCTTC	CASSQSASRSEQFF
TRBV30	TRBJ2-7	NA	NA	TGTGCCTGGAGCCGCTCCTACGAGCAGTACTTC	CAWSRSYEQYF
TRBV30	TRBJ1-1	NA	NA	TGTGCCTGGACCGGGGAATATACAAGGGTCACTGAAGCTTTCTTT	CAWTGEYTRVTEAFF
TRBV10-3	TRBJ2-1	NA	NA	TGTGCCATCGGGCTAGATTACAATGAGCAGTTCTTC	CAIGLDYNEQFF
TRBV6-2/TRBV6-3	TRBJ2-1	few	NA	TGTGCCAGCAGTTACCTTGCGAGCTCCTACAATGAGCAGTTCTTC	CASSYLASSYNEQFF
TRBV10-3	TRBJ2-5	NA	NA	TGTGCCATCAGGAGTGGGGCACAAGAGACCCAGTACTTC	CAIRSGAQETQYF
TRBV24-1	TRBJ1-6	NA	NA	TGTGCCACCAGTGATTTTGTCCGGTTCAATTCACCCCTCCACTTT	CATSDFVRFNSPLHF
TRBV4-1	TRBJ2-7	large	NA	TGCGCCAGCAGCCAAGAGGAGGGTAACGAGCAGTACTTC	CASSQEEGNEQYF
TRBV4-3	TRBJ2-7	large	TRBD2	TGCGCCAGCAGCCAAGGGGCTAGCGGGTACTACGAGCAGTACTTC	CASSQGASGYYEQYF
TRBV19	TRBJ2-1	NA	TRBD1	TGTGCCAGTAGTATCCAAGGGACAGGGGATAACAATGAGCAGTTCTTC	CASSIQGTGDNNEQFF
TRBV7-2	TRBJ2-5	NA	NA	TGTGCCAGCAGCCGGCTTCCTAAAGAGACCCAGTACTTC	CASSRLPKETQYF
TRBV3-1/TRBV3-2	TRBJ1-1	NA	NA	TGTGCCAGCAGCCTCCAGGGACTGGGCACTGAAGCTTTCTTT	CASSLQGLGTEAFF
TRBV7-3	TRBJ2-4	NA	NA	TGTGCCAGCAGCTTAATGGGAACCAAAAACATTCAGTACTTC	CASSLMGTKNIQYF
TRBV7-9	TRBJ1-6	few	NA	TGTGCCAGCAGCTTACCACAGGAAGGTTCACCCCTCCACTTT	CASSLPQEGSPLHF
TRBV27	TRBJ2-7	NA	NA	TGTGCCAGCAGTTCCTTTTCTAGCGGACAGGGCTACGAGCAGTACTTC	CASSSFSSGQGYEQYF
TRBV7-9	TRBJ2-7	NA	NA	TGTGCCAGCAGCTTGTCAATTAGGGGCGGCGAGCAGTACTTC	CASSLSIRGGEQYF
TRBV28	TRBJ2-5	NA	NA	TGTGCCAGCAGTAGAATGTCAGGGAGATTGGAGACCCAGTACTTC	CASSRMSGRLETQYF
TRBV3-1/TRBV3-2	TRBJ1-1	NA	NA	TGTGCCAGCAGCCAAGCGGGGGGGGAAGCTTTCTTT	CASSQAGGEAFF
TRBV12-3/TRBV12-4	TRBJ2-3	few	NA	TGTGCCAGCAGTTTCGCCCCAGATACGCAGTATTTT	CASSFAPDTQYF
TRBV27	TRBJ1-2	once	NA	TGTGCCAGCAGTTTATCTAGGACGGGCTATGGCTACACCTTC	CASSLSRTGYGYTF
TRBV7-6	TRBJ2-1	NA	TRBD2	TGTGCCAGCAGCACCCAGCGGGAGGGCCGAGGAAATGAGCAGTTCTTC	CASSTQREGRGNEQFF